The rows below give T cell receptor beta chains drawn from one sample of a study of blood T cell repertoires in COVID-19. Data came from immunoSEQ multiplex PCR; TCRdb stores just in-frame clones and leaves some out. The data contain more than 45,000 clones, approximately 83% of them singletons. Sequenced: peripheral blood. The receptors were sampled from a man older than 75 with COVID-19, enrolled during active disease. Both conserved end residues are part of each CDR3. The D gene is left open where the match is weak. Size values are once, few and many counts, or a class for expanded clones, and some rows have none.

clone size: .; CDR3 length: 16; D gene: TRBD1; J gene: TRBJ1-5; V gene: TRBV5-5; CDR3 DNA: TGTGCCAGCAGCTTGGGACAGGGGGCTGTCAATCAGCCCCAGCATTTT; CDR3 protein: CASSLGQGAVNQPQHF
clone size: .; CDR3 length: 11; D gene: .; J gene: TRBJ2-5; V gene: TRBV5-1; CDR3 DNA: TGCGCCAGCAGGTCACTGGAGACCCAGTACTTC; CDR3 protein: CASRSLETQYF
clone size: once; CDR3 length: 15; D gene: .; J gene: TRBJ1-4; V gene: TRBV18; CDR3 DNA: TGTGCCAGCTCACCATTTGGCAGGGAGGAGGAAAAACTGTTTTTT; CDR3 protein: CASSPFGREEEKLFF
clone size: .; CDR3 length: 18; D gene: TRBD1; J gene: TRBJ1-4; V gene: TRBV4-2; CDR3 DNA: TGTGCCAGCAGCCAAGATAACCTTAGTCAGGGGGGAAATGAAAAACTGTTTTTT; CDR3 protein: CASSQDNLSQGGNEKLFF
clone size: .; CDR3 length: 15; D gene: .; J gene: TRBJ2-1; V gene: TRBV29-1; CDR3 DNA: TGCAGCGTTGAGGGAGACCCTCCCAGGTACAATGAGCAGTTCTTC; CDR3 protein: CSVEGDPPRYNEQFF
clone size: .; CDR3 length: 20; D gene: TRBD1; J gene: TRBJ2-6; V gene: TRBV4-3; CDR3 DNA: TGCGCCAGCAGCCAAGATCTGGTGACAGGGGGAAGCTCTGGGGCCAACGTCCTGACTTTC; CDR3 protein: CASSQDLVTGGSSGANVLTF
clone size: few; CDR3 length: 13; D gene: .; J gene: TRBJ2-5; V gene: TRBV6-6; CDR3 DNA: TGTGCCATAAACAGGGAGGGAGAAGAGACCCAGTACTTC; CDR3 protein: CAINREGEETQYF
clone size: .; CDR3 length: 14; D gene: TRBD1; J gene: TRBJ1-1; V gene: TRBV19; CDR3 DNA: TGTGCCAGTAGAGTTCACGGACAGGACATTGAAGCTTTCTTT; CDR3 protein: CASRVHGQDIEAFF
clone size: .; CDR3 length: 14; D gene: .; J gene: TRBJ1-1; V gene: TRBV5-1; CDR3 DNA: TGCGCCAGCAGCTTGGGTGGTACAGTACTCGAAGCTTTCTTT; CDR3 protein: CASSLGGTVLEAFF
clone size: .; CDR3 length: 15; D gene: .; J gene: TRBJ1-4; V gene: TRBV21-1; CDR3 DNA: TGTGCCAGCAGCTTCTCAGGGTCCCTTAATGAAAAACTGTTTTTT; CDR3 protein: CASSFSGSLNEKLFF
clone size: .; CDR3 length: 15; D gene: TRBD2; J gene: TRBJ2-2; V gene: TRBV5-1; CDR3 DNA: TGCGCCCGCCGGGGGGGGGCCGATAACACCGGGGAGCTGTTTTTT; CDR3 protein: CARRGGADNTGELFF
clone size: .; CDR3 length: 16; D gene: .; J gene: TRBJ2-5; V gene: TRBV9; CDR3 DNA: TGTGCCAGCAGCGGAGGCCCCCACGGTTACCAAGAGACCCAGTACTTC; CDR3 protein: CASSGGPHGYQETQYF
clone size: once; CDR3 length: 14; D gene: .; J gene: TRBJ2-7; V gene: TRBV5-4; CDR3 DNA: TGTGCCAGCAGCTTCTTCGGTCGTTCGTACGAGCAGTACTTC; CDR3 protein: CASSFFGRSYEQYF
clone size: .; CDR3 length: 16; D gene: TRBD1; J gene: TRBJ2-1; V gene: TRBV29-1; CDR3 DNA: TGCAGCGTTAGTCTTCTCCCGGGACAGGGCAACAATGAGCAGTTCTTC; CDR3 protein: CSVSLLPGQGNNEQFF
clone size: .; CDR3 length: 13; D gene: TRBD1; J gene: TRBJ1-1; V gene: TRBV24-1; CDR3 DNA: TGTGCCACCAGAGCGACAGGGGCCACTGAAGCTTTCTTT; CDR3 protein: CATRATGATEAFF
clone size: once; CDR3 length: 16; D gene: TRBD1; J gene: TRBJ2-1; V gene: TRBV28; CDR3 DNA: TGTGCCAGCAGTCACCCCCGGGACAGGGGGTCAAATGAGCAGTTCTTC; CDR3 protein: CASSHPRDRGSNEQFF
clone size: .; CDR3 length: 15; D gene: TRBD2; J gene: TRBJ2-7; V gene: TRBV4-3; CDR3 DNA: TGCGCCAGCAGCCAACTAGCGGGGGGCCCGAACGAGCAGTACTTC; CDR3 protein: CASSQLAGGPNEQYF
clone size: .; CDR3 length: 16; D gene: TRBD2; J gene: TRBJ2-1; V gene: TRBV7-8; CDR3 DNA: TGTGCCAGCAGCACCTGGACTAGCGCGGCGGGCAATGAGCAGTTCTTC; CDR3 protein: CASSTWTSAAGNEQFF
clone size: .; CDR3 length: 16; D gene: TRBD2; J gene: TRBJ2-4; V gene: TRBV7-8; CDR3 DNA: TGTGCCAGCAGCTTAGAACTAGCGGGGGCCAAAAACATTCAGTACTTC; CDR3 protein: CASSLELAGAKNIQYF
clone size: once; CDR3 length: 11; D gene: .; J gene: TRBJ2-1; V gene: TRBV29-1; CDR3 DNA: TGCAGCGTTGAAGGTTCAGGAGAGCAGTTCTTC; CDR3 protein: CSVEGSGEQFF
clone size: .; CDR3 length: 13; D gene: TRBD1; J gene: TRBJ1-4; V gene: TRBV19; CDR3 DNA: TGTGCCAGTAGTCCGACAGGGACTGAAAAACTGTTTTTT; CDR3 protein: CASSPTGTEKLFF
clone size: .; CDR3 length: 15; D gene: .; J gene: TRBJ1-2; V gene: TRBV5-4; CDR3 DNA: TGTGCCAGCAGTCCTGACGGACAGATGAACTATGGCTACACCTTC; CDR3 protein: CASSPDGQMNYGYTF
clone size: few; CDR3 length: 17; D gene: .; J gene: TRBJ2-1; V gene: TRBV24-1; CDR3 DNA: TGTGCCACCAGTGATTTAGGAGGGACAGAGCATTACAATGAGCAGTTCTTC; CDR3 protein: CATSDLGGTEHYNEQFF
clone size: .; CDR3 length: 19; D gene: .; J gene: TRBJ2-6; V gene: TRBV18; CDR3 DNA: TGTGCCAGCTCACCAAGCGGAAGGACGGCCTTCTCTGGGGCCAACGTCCTGACTTTC; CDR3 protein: CASSPSGRTAFSGANVLTF
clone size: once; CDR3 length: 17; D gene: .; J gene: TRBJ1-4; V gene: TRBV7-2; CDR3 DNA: TGTGCCAGCAGCTTTTACGGACTCCGAGCAACTAATGAAAAACTGTTTTTT; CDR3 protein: CASSFYGLRATNEKLFF
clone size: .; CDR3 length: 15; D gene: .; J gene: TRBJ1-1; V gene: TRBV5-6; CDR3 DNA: TGTGCCAGCAGCTTGTGGGGCCCTACCCTGCCCGAAGCTTTCTTT; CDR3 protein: CASSLWGPTLPEAFF
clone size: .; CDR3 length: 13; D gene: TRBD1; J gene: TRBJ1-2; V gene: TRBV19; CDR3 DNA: TGTGCCACCAGACGGGACAGGGACCATGGCTACACCTTC; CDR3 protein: CATRRDRDHGYTF
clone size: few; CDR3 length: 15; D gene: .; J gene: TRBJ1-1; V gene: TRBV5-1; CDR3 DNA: TGCGCCAGCAGCTACCACTCGGACAGGAACACTGAAGCTTTCTTT; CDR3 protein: CASSYHSDRNTEAFF
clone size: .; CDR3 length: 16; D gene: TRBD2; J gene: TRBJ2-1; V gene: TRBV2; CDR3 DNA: TGTGCCAGCAGTGGAGACCGCGGGGGCTCCTACAATGAGCAGTTCTTC; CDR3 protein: CASSGDRGGSYNEQFF
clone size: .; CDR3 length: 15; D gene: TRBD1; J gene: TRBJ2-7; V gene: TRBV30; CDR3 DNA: TGTGCCTGGAGTGTCACAGGGGGCGTATCCTACGAGCAGTACTTC; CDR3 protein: CAWSVTGGVSYEQYF
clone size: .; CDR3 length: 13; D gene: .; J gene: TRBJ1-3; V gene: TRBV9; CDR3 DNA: TGTGCCAGCAGCGTTTACGGTGGAAACACCATATATTTT; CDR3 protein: CASSVYGGNTIYF
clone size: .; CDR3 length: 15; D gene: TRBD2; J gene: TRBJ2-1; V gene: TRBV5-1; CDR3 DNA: TGCGCCAGCAGCTTTCCTAGCGGGACCTACAATGAGCAGTTCTTC; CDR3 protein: CASSFPSGTYNEQFF
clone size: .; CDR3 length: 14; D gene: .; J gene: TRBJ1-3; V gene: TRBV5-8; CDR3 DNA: TGTGCCAGCAGCCCGGGTCCGGGGGGAAACACCATATATTTT; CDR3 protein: CASSPGPGGNTIYF
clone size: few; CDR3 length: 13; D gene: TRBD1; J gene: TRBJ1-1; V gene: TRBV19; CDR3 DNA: TGTGCCAGTACCTTCGGACAGGGGGACGAAGCTTTCTTT; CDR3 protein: CASTFGQGDEAFF
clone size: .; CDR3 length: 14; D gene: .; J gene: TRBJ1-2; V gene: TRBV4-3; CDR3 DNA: TGCGCCAGCAGCTACCGGGACAATAACTATGGCTACACCTTC; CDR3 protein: CASSYRDNNYGYTF
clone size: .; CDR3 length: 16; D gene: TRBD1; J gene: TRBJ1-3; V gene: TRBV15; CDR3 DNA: TGTGCCACCAGCAGAGCCGGACAGGCCTCTGGAAACACCATATATTTT; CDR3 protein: CATSRAGQASGNTIYF
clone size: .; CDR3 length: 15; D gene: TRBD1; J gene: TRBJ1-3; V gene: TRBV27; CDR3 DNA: TGTGCCAGCAGTTTAGGGACAGGGGTTGGAAACACCATATATTTT; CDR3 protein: CASSLGTGVGNTIYF
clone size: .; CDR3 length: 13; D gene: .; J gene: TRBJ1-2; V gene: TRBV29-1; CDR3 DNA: TGCAGCGTTGGTACGGCGGGAGTCTATGGCTACACCTTC; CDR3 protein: CSVGTAGVYGYTF
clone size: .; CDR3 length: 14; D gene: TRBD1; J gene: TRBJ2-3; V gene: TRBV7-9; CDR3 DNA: TGTGCCAGCAGCTTAGGACAGGGGTACGATACGCAGTATTTT; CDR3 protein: CASSLGQGYDTQYF
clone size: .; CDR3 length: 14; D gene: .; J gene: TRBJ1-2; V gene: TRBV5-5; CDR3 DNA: TGTGCCAGCAGCGGAGGTGGACTCAACTATGGCTACACCTTC; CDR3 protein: CASSGGGLNYGYTF
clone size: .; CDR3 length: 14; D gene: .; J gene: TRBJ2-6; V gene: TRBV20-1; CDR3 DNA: TGCAGTGCTAGTCTGACTGTAGGGGCCAACGTCCTGACTTTC; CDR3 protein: CSASLTVGANVLTF
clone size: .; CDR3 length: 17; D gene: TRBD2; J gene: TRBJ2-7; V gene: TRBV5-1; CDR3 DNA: TGCGCCAGCAGCCACCCGACTAGCGGGCGAAGCTCCTACGAGCAGTACTTC; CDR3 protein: CASSHPTSGRSSYEQYF
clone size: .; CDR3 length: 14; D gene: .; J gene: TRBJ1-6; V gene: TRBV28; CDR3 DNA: TGTGCCAGCCGGAGCGGGGGGAAGGATTCACCCCTCCACTTT; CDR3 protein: CASRSGGKDSPLHF
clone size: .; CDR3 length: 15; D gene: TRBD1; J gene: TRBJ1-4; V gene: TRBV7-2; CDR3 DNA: TGTGCCAGCAGCTTAGCTGGACAGGGTAATGAAAAACTGTTTTTT; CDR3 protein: CASSLAGQGNEKLFF
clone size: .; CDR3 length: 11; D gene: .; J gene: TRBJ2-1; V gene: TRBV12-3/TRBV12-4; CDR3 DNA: TGTGCCAGCAGGGACACAGGGAAGGAGTTCTTC; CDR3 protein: CASRDTGKEFF
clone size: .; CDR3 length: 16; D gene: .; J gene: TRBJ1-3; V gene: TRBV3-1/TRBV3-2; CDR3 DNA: TGTGCCAGCAGCACGCGACAGGCCGACTCTGGAAACACCATATATTTT; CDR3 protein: CASSTRQADSGNTIYF
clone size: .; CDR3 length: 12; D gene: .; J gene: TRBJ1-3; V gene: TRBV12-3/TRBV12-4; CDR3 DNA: TGTGCCAGCCCTGGGACACGGAACACCATATATTTT; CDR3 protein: CASPGTRNTIYF
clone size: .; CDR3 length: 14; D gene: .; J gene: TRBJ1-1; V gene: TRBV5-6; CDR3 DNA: TGTGCCAGCAGCTTTTCTGGGCATAACACTGAAGCTTTCTTT; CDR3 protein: CASSFSGHNTEAFF
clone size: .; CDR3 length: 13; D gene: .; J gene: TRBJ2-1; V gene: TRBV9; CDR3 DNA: TGTGCCAGCAGCGAACAGAGAACTAATGAGCAGTTCTTC; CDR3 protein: CASSEQRTNEQFF